The 5 T cell receptor beta chains reported below all come from one sample, sequenced in a study of blood T cell repertoires in COVID-19. Method: immunoSEQ multiplex PCR; TCRdb's copy keeps in-frame clones and lacks some. Of 210,000 or so clones listed, roughly 80% were seen once; the top ten hold 4% to 5.5%. Sequenced sample: peripheral blood. These receptors were taken from a human donor in a cohort sampled during active COVID-19.

The chain joins TRBV7-9 to TRBJ2-7; no firm D call. V was pared by 1 base and J by 4 bases, with 8 bases between. CDR1 is SEHNR and CDR2 is FQNEAQ in the germline V gene (reference sequence). The CDR3 runs to 13 residues. The CDR3 region has the DNA TGTGCCAGCAGCTTAGTTTCGGAGTACGAGCAGTACTTC. Encoded protein: CASSLVSEYEQYF.

The rearrangement joins TRBV4-1 to TRBJ2-7; 10 bases are a match to TRBD2. The CDR3 length is 15 residues. Trimming at V came to 2 bases and at J to 2 bases, leaving 3 bases not matched to a gene. Looked up from germline, CDR1 is MGHRA and CDR2 is YSYEKL. Here the CDR3 reads CASSQSTSGTYEQYF. DNA for the CDR3: TGCGCCAGCAGCCAATCTACTAGCGGGACCTACGAGCAGTACTTC.

The chain joins TRBV19 to TRBJ1-1; D gene unclear. The CDR3 is made up of 15 amino acids. Germline CDR1 reads LNHDA; CDR2 reads SQIVND (reference sequence). Between the trimmed V and J ends, which lost 0 bases and 0 bases, there was a span of 8 bases. This CDR3 reads CASSIDRYMNTEAFF. CDR3 DNA: TGTGCCAGTAGTATAGACCGGTATATGAACACTGAAGCTTTCTTT.

The chain couples TRBV6-5 to TRBJ1-2; D uncertain. The V end was cut by 4 bases, the J end by 8 bases, with 20 bases between. Germline V CDR1 and CDR2: MNHEY, SVGAGI. The CDR3 spans 15 residues. DNA of the CDR3: TGTGCCAGCAGTTCTACCCGGCGGGGAGGTGACGGCTACACCTTC. Its protein is CASSSTRRGGDGYTF.

The J gene is TRBJ1-1, the V gene TRBV7-3, with 8 bases lining up with TRBD1. This CDR3 is 15 amino acids long. CDR1 and CDR2 (germline): SGHTA, FQGTGA. The V gene end was trimmed by 5 bases and the J gene end by 2 bases; junction bases not matched to a gene: 7. The CDR3 loop reads CASSPGDRRNTEAFF. CDR3 DNA sequence: TGTGCCAGCAGCCCAGGGGACAGGCGAAACACTGAAGCTTTCTTT. Combining the CDR3 with reference TRBV7-3 and TRBJ1-1 gives the whole variable domain GAGVSQTPSNKVTEKGKYVELRCDPISGHTALYWYRQSLGQGPEFLIYFQGTGAADDSGLPNDRFFAVRPEGSVSTLKIQRTERGDSAVYLCASSPGDRRNTEAFFGQGTRLTVV.